Presented here are 10 T cell receptor beta chains from one specimen sequenced in a study of T cell responses to AZD1222 COVID-19 vaccine. Using immunoSEQ multiplex PCR, the repertoire was profiled, and TCRdb retains in-frame clones only, with some absent. The repertoire has 100,000 to 120,000 clones, around 90% of them found once; the top ten carry around 3.2%. The sample in question was peripheral blood, obtained on day 0 of AZD1222 vaccination. The receptors originated from an adult in good health.

This clone was recorded at least ten times. This CDR3 reads CASSIGTVGGQPQHF. CDR3 nucleotides: TGTGCCAGTAGTATAGGGACCGTAGGGGGTCAGCCCCAGCATTTT. V and J are TRBV19 and TRBJ1-5; possible D gene TRBD1, 6 bases. The V gene's germline CDR1 is LNHDA and CDR2 SQIVND (reference sequence). V was clipped by 1 base and J by 6 bases, with 13 bases between them. This CDR3 has 15 residues.

V gene TRBV18 combines with J gene TRBJ1-2; maybe TRBD1 (5 bases). This CDR3 has 13 residues. Germline V gene lookup returns CDR1 KGHSH and CDR2 LQKENI. V lost 2 bases and J 7 bases, leaving 11 bases between the germline ends. The CDR3 DNA sequence: TGTGCCAGCTCACCAGTCAGGGAAGGTGGCTACACCTTC. This translates into CASSPVREGGYTF.

This chain connects TRBV14 to TRBJ2-1; D possibly matches TRBD1 or TRBD2 (5 bases each). There are 16 residues in the CDR3. CDR1 and CDR2 (germline): SGHDN, FVKESK. V lost 4 bases and J 9 bases, leaving 22 bases between the germline ends. In nucleotides, the CDR3 is TGTGCCAGCAGCCGCATCAGCGGTCCCTTAGACAGTGAGCAGTTCTTC. This translates into CASSRISGPLDSEQFF.

The chain has TRBV6-5 and TRBJ2-1, with 9 bases matching TRBD2. The CDR3 has 15 amino acids. J lost 5 bases, V lost 6 bases, and 8 bases had no gene match. Germline V gene lookup returns CDR1 MNHEY and CDR2 SVGAGI. CDR3 nucleotide sequence: TGTGCCAGCAGCAAGTCCGGGACTAGCCACAATGAGCAGTTCTTC. Its translation: CASSKSGTSHNEQFF.

This clone was seen once. The CDR3 is CASSLGSGGATEAFF. The CDR3 bases are TGTGCCAGCAGTTTGGGGTCAGGGGGGGCCACTGAAGCTTTCTTT. The chain links TRBV27 to TRBJ1-1; 7 nucleotides match TRBD1. CDR3 length: 15 residues. J lost 4 bases, V lost 3 bases, and 8 bases had no gene match. Germline V gene sequence: CDR1 MNHEY, CDR2 SMNVEV (reference sequence).

V is TRBV7-2 and J is TRBJ2-1; TRBD2 aligns across 9 bases. The length of the CDR3 is 16 residues. Per germline, CDR1 SGHTA and CDR2 FQGNSA. V shed 0 bases and J 2 bases; nucleotides not matched to a gene: 2. CDR3 nucleotide sequence: TGTGCCAGCAGCTTAGCCGGCGGGAGGGCCTACAATGAGCAGTTCTTC. Protein: CASSLAGGRAYNEQFF.

The rearrangement links TRBV7-9 to TRBJ1-6, with a tentative D call TRBD1 (5 bases). Trimming took 1 base from V and 4 from J, leaving 8 bases between them. The CDR3 covers 15 residues. Per germline, CDR1 SEHNR and CDR2 FQNEAQ (reference sequence). This chain's CDR3 is CASSLGRGYNSPLHF. In nucleotides, the CDR3 is TGTGCCAGCAGCTTAGGTAGGGGTTATAATTCACCCCTCCACTTT.

The chain combines TRBV6-1 with TRBJ2-1; 8 bases align to TRBD1. V lost 0 bases and J lost 1; bases outside the gene matches: 5. CDR1 is MNHNS, CDR2 SASEGT, per germline. The CDR3 length is 17 residues. CDR3 nucleotide sequence: TGTGCCAGCAGTGAAGCGCTGGGACAGGTGTCCTACAATGAGCAGTTCTTC. Protein sequence: CASSEALGQVSYNEQFF.

The V call is TRBV19, the J call TRBJ1-5; 7 nucleotides line up with TRBD1. The CDR3 contains 13 residues. Germline lookup yields CDR1 LNHDA and CDR2 SQIVND (reference sequence). Trimming took 10 bases from V and 6 from J; bases not matched to a gene: 9. The CDR3 DNA reads TGTGCCACCACAGGGGCCGGGGGTCAGCCCCAGCATTTT. It specifies CATTGAGGQPQHF. The whole variable domain, filled in from reference TRBV19 and TRBJ1-5, reads DGGITQSPKYLFRKEGQNVTLSCEQNLNHDAMYWYRQDPGQGLRLIYYSQIVNDFQKGDIAEGYSVSREKKESFPLTVTSAQKNPTAFYLCATTGAGGQPQHFGDGTRLSIL.

This chain uses TRBV4-2 with TRBJ2-7, with 11 bases lining up with TRBD1. The germline gives CDR1 LGHNA, CDR2 YNFKEQ. The CDR3 is made up of 16 amino acids. The trim removed 1 base at V and 2 bases at J, leaving 4 bases unmatched. This CDR3 reads CASSQVVGQGAYEQYF. The CDR3 DNA is TGTGCCAGCAGCCAAGTAGTGGGACAGGGGGCCTACGAGCAGTACTTC.